These T cell receptor beta chains were read from a single sample in a study of cytomegalovirus exposure and HLA in healthy donors. Measured with immunoSEQ multiplex PCR; TCRdb has only the in-frame clones, and not every one. This table holds about 110,000 clones, 81% found once. Material: PBMCs. The receptors come from a man aged 25-40 years in good health and CMV-seronegative. The CDR3 runs from the conserved cysteine through the conserved F or W. The D gene is left open where the match is weak. The size entry is marked missing in some rows and otherwise reads once, few, many or a size class.

size: .; J: TRBJ2-2; D: .; V: TRBV11-2; DNA: TGTGCCAGCAGCCCCCCGGGTCTCCTTGTCCGGGAGCTGTTTTTT; CDR3: CASSPPGLLVRELFF
size: .; J: TRBJ1-4; D: .; V: TRBV7-2; DNA: TGTGCCAGCAGCTTAGCAATGACACCAACTAATGAAAAACTGTTTTTT; CDR3: CASSLAMTPTNEKLFF
size: .; J: TRBJ2-7; D: TRBD1; V: TRBV2; DNA: TGTGCCAGCAACAGGGGGAAAAGGGACGAGCAGTACTTC; CDR3: CASNRGKRDEQYF
size: .; J: TRBJ1-1; D: TRBD1; V: TRBV28; DNA: TGTGCCAGCAGTCGGGACAGGGAGAATACTGAAGCTTTCTTT; CDR3: CASSRDRENTEAFF
size: .; J: TRBJ1-5; D: .; V: TRBV28; DNA: TGTGCCAGCCAACCCGCTCACAGGCTACCTCAGCCCCAGCATTTT; CDR3: CASQPAHRLPQPQHF
size: few; J: TRBJ2-7; D: .; V: TRBV7-9; DNA: TGTGCCAGCAGCCCAATAACACAGGCGGCCGAGCAGTACTTC; CDR3: CASSPITQAAEQYF
size: .; J: TRBJ2-2; D: .; V: TRBV7-8; DNA: TGTGCCAGCAGCTTGACGGCAGGGGTACTCAGCGGGGAGCTGTTTTTT; CDR3: CASSLTAGVLSGELFF
size: few; J: TRBJ2-1; D: TRBD2; V: TRBV9; DNA: TGTGCCAGCACGACTAGCGGGTTGGGCAATGAGCAGTTCTTC; CDR3: CASTTSGLGNEQFF
size: .; J: TRBJ1-6; D: .; V: TRBV7-9; DNA: TGTGCCAGCAGCGCGGGGGTCGGGGGAGTCTATAATTCACCCCTCCACTTT; CDR3: CASSAGVGGVYNSPLHF
size: .; J: TRBJ2-7; D: .; V: TRBV19; DNA: TGTGCCAGTAGTGGTACAGGCCCCTACGAGCAGTACTTC; CDR3: CASSGTGPYEQYF
size: few; J: TRBJ2-1; D: .; V: TRBV7-2; DNA: TGTGCCAGCAGCCGAGGGTCGGAACCCTACAATGAGCAGTTCTTC; CDR3: CASSRGSEPYNEQFF
size: .; J: TRBJ2-1; D: TRBD1; V: TRBV27; DNA: TGTGCCAGCAGTTGGGCCAGGGGGCTGGATGAGCAGTTCTTC; CDR3: CASSWARGLDEQFF
size: .; J: TRBJ1-2; D: TRBD1; V: TRBV6-1; DNA: TGTGCCAGCAGTGATTTGAACACCGGGACAGCTAACTATGGCTACACCTTC; CDR3: CASSDLNTGTANYGYTF
size: .; J: TRBJ1-5; D: .; V: TRBV4-1; DNA: TGCGCCAGCAGCCACAGTACAGGGAACGGTCAGCCCCAGCATTTT; CDR3: CASSHSTGNGQPQHF
size: once; J: TRBJ2-1; D: TRBD2; V: TRBV4-1; DNA: TGCGCCAGCAGCCAAGGGCGACTAGCGGGGGCGGGTGAGCAGTTCTTC; CDR3: CASSQGRLAGAGEQFF
size: .; J: TRBJ1-4; D: TRBD1; V: TRBV14; DNA: TGTGCCAGCAGCCAAGTGGGACAGACAAATGAAAAACTGTTTTTT; CDR3: CASSQVGQTNEKLFF
size: .; J: TRBJ2-1; D: TRBD1; V: TRBV5-1; DNA: TGCGCCAGCAGCTTGGAGGGGGCCCGAGATGAGCAGTTCTTC; CDR3: CASSLEGARDEQFF